This is a list of T cell receptor beta chains from one sample in a study of graft-versus-host responses after intestinal transplantation. Repertoires were generated with immunoSEQ multiplex PCR, while TCRdb's copy carries only in-frame clones and drops some. The table includes some 81,000 clones, 85% to 90% detected once. No antigens are known for them. The material sequenced was unstimulated CD4+ T cells sorted from spleen or lymph node cells, taken before intestinal transplant. The source of these receptors is a human donor who received an intestinal transplant. The CDR3 runs from the conserved cysteine through the conserved F or W. The order of the fields is CDR3 protein, CDR3 DNA, V gene, D gene, clone size, J gene. A D gene is named only where the DNA matches it firmly. The size entry is marked missing in some rows and otherwise reads once, few, many or a size class.

CASSLDVGLAGLQETQYF,TGTGCCAGCAGCTTAGATGTGGGACTAGCGGGCCTCCAAGAGACCCAGTACTTC,TRBV11-2,TRBD2,.,TRBJ2-5
CASSLSQGESYTF,TGTGCCAGCAGCTTGTCCCAGGGGGAGAGCTACACCTTC,TRBV11-3,TRBD1,.,TRBJ1-2
CASSLPWTSGLGEQYF,TGTGCCAGCAGTTTACCCTGGACTAGCGGACTTGGGGAGCAGTACTTC,TRBV28,TRBD2,.,TRBJ2-7
CASSLVTGAYEQYF,TGTGCCAGCAGCCTCGTAACAGGGGCCTACGAGCAGTACTTC,TRBV11-1,TRBD1,.,TRBJ2-7
CASSLYAGREDGYTF,TGTGCCAGCAGTTTATACGCGGGGCGAGAGGATGGCTACACCTTC,TRBV28,.,.,TRBJ1-2
CASSPSRQGAYNEQFF,TGTGCCAGCTCACCATCTAGACAGGGGGCTTACAATGAGCAGTTCTTC,TRBV18,TRBD1,.,TRBJ2-1
CASSQGQGDEKLFF,TGCGCCAGCAGCCAGGGACAGGGGGATGAAAAACTGTTTTTT,TRBV5-1,TRBD1,.,TRBJ1-4
CASSGDRGRIVRTASTDTQYF,TGTGCCAGCAGTGGAGACAGGGGGCGGATAGTGCGGACCGCGAGCACAGATACGCAGTATTTT,TRBV28,TRBD1,.,TRBJ2-3
CASSNPTGKNIQYF,TGTGCCAGTAGCAACCCGACAGGGAAAAACATTCAGTACTTC,TRBV19,TRBD1,.,TRBJ2-4
CASSYSGTSGVSSYNEQFF,TGTGCCAGCAGCTATTCCGGGACTAGCGGGGTTAGCTCCTACAATGAGCAGTTCTTC,TRBV7-8,TRBD2,.,TRBJ2-1
CASSKTGLLEPQHF,TGTGCCAGCAGCAAAACAGGGTTGCTAGAGCCCCAGCATTTT,TRBV7-2,.,.,TRBJ1-5
CASSPLSKAGLAGSKETQYF,TGTGCCAGCAGCCCCCTCTCCAAGGCCGGACTAGCGGGTTCAAAAGAGACCCAGTACTTC,TRBV28,TRBD2,.,TRBJ2-5
CASSSLAGANNEQFF,TGTGCCAGCTCATCATTAGCGGGGGCCAACAATGAGCAGTTCTTC,TRBV18,TRBD2,.,TRBJ2-1
CASSLARLEPRGTQYF,TGTGCCAGCAGCTTGGCGCGGCTGGAACCCCGGGGGACCCAGTACTTC,TRBV5-6,.,.,TRBJ2-5
CASSLPPLTGANYGYTF,TGCGCCAGCAGCCTACCACCGCTGACAGGCGCTAACTATGGCTACACCTTC,TRBV5-1,.,.,TRBJ1-2
CASQGEDSPLHF,TGTGCCTCACAGGGGGAGGATTCACCCCTCCACTTT,TRBV30,TRBD1,.,TRBJ1-6
CASSPGGTGNYYGYTF,TGTGCCAGTAGTCCAGGCGGGACAGGGAATTACTATGGCTACACCTTC,TRBV19,TRBD1,few,TRBJ1-2
CASRRTASYEQYF,TGTGCCAGCAGGAGGACAGCCTCCTACGAGCAGTACTTC,TRBV28,.,few,TRBJ2-7
CASSPREGGNGYTF,TGTGCCAGCTCACCCCGGGAAGGGGGCAACGGCTACACCTTC,TRBV18,TRBD1,.,TRBJ1-2
CASQSGGAQHEQFF,TGTGCCAGTCAGAGCGGGGGGGCGCAACATGAGCAGTTCTTC,TRBV11-3,TRBD2,.,TRBJ2-1
CAWSRWGTGPSYEQYF,TGTGCCTGGAGTAGATGGGGGACAGGACCCTCCTACGAGCAGTACTTC,TRBV30,TRBD1,once,TRBJ2-7
CASSSHSGGVETQYF,TGTGCCAGCAGTTCCCATTCGGGGGGCGTAGAGACCCAGTACTTC,TRBV27,.,.,TRBJ2-5
CASSEREGSGYQPQHF,TGTGCCAGCAGTGAACGGGAGGGGTCGGGGTATCAGCCCCAGCATTTT,TRBV6-1,.,.,TRBJ1-5
CASSEDRGGGEKLFF,TGCGCCAGCAGCGAAGACAGGGGAGGGGGTGAAAAACTGTTTTTT,TRBV5-1,TRBD1,.,TRBJ1-4
CASSLEWDSYEQYF,TGCGCCAGCAGCTTGGAATGGGACAGCTACGAGCAGTACTTC,TRBV5-1,TRBD1,.,TRBJ2-7
CAHSVAGSRKAFF,TGTGCCCATTCCGTGGCGGGCTCCCGGAAAGCTTTCTTT,TRBV30,.,.,TRBJ1-1
CASSQREREAANTGELFF,TGCGCCAGCAGCCAACGGGAGCGGGAGGCCGCGAACACCGGGGAGCTGTTTTTT,TRBV4-1,TRBD2,.,TRBJ2-2
CSVDMGGKGSYNEQFF,TGCAGCGTTGATATGGGGGGAAAGGGGTCCTACAATGAGCAGTTCTTC,TRBV29-1,.,.,TRBJ2-1
CASSAAGGSSTEAFF,TGTGCCAGCAGTGCCGCCGGGGGGAGCAGCACTGAAGCTTTCTTT,TRBV2,.,.,TRBJ1-1
CASSHLTSGFDEETQYF,TGTGCCAGCAGCCATTTGACTAGCGGGTTTGACGAAGAGACCCAGTACTTC,TRBV13,TRBD2,.,TRBJ2-5
CSVVPSEQGRTDTQYF,TGCAGCGTTGTCCCTTCCGAACAGGGAAGGACAGATACGCAGTATTTT,TRBV29-1,.,.,TRBJ2-3
CAISGGAISGNTIYF,TGTGCCATCAGTGGCGGGGCTATCTCTGGAAACACCATATATTTT,TRBV10-3,.,.,TRBJ1-3
CASSLGTEPYEQYF,TGTGCCAGCAGCCTCGGGACAGAGCCCTACGAGCAGTACTTC,TRBV9,TRBD1,.,TRBJ2-7
CASRGDSGLNSPLHF,TGTGCCAGCAGGGGGGACAGCGGCCTTAATTCACCCCTCCACTTT,TRBV2,TRBD1,.,TRBJ1-6
CASSPHQGQGGQPQHF,TGTGCCAGCAGTCCCCACCAGGGACAGGGAGGGCAGCCCCAGCATTTT,TRBV28,TRBD1,.,TRBJ1-5